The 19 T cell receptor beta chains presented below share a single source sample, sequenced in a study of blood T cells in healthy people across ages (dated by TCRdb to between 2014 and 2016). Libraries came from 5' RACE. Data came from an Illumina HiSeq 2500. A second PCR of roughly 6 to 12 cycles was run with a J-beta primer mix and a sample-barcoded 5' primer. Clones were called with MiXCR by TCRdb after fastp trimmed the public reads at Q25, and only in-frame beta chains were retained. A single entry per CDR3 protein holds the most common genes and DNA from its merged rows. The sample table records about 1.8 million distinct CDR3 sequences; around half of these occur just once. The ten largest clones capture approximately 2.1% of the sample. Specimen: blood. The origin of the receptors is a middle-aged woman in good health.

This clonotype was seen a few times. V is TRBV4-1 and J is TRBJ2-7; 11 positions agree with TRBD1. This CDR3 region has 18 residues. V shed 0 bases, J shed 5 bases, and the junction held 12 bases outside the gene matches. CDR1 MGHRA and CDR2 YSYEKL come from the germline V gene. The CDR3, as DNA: TGCGCCAGCAGCCAAGAAGTCGGGACAGGGGGACTCCGGGACGAGCAGTACTTC. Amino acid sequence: CASSQEVGTGGLRDEQYF.

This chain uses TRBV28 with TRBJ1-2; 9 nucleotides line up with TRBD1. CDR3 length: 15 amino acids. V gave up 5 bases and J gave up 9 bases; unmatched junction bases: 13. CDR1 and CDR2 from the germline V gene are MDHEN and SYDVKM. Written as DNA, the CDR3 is TGTGCCAGCAGTGCCCAAGGGACAGGGAAAAGGAGCTACACCTTC. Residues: CASSAQGTGKRSYTF.

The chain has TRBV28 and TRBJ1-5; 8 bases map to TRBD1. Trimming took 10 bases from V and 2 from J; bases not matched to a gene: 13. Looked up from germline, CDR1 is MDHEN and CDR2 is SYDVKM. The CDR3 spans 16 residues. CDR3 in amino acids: CATLPRTGNGNQPQHF. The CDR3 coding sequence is TGTGCCACCCTCCCTCGGACAGGGAACGGCAATCAGCCCCAGCATTTT.

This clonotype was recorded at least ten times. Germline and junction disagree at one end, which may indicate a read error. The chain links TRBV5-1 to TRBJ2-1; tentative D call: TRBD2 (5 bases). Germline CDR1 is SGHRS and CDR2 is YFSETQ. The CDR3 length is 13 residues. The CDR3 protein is CASSLGLYNEQFF. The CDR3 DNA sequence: TGTGCCAGCAGCTTAGGACTCTACAATGAGCAGTTCTTC. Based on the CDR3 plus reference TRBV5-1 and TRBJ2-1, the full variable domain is KAGVTQTPRYLIKTRGQQVTLSCSPISGHRSVSWYQQTPGQGLQFLFEYFSETQRNKGNFPGRFSGRQFSNSRSEMNVSTLELGDSALYLCASSLGLYNEQFFGPGTRLTVL.

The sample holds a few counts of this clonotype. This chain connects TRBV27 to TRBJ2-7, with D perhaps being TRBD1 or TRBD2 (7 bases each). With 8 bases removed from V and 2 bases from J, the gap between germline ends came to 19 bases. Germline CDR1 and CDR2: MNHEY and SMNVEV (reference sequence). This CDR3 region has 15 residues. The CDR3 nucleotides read TGTGCCAGCGGGAGGGTGACAGGGAGAACCTACGAGCAGTACTTC. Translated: CASGRVTGRTYEQYF.

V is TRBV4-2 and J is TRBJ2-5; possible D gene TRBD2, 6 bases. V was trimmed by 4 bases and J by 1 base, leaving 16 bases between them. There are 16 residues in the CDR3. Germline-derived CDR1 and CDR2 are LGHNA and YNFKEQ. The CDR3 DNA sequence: TGTGCCAGCAGCCCTCTTCTAGCGAGCACCCAAGAGACCCAGTACTTC. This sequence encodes CASSPLLASTQETQYF.

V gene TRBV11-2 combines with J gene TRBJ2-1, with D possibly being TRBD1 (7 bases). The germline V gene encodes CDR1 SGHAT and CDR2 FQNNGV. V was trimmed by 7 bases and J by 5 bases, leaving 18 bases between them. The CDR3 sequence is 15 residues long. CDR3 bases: TGTGCCAGCAACAGACAGGGAGGTATGGACAATGAGCAGTTCTTC. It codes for CASNRQGGMDNEQFF. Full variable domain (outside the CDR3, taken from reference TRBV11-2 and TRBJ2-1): EAGVAQSPRYKIIEKRQSVAFWCNPISGHATLYWYQQILGQGPKLLIQFQNNGVVDDSQLPKDRFSAERLKGVDSTLKIQPAKLEDSAVYLCASNRQGGMDNEQFFGPGTRLTVL.

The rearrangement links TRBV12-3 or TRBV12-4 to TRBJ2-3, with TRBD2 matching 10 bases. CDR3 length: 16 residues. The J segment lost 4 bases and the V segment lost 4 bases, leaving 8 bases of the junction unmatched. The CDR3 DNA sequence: TGTGCCAGCAGTTCTCTCGCTAGCGGGGGATCAGATACGCAGTATTTT. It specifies CASSSLASGGSDTQYF.

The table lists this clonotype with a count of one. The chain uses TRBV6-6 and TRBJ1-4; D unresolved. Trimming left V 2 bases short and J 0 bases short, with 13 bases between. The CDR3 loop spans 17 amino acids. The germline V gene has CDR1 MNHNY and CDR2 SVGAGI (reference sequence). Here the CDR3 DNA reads TGTGCCAGCAGTTACGAGACCCGAGTTGCAACTAATGAAAAACTGTTTTTT. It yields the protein CASSYETRVATNEKLFF.

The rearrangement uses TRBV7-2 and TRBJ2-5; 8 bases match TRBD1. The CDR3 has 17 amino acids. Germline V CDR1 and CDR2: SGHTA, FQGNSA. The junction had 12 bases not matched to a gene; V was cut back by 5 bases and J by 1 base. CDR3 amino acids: CASSPHRGQAFQETQYF. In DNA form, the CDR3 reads TGTGCCAGCAGCCCGCATCGGGGACAGGCGTTCCAAGAGACCCAGTACTTC.

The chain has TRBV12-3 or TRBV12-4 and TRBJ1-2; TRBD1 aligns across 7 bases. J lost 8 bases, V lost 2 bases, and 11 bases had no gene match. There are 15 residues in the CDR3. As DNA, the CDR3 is TGTGCCAGCAGTTTATTGGCAGGGGGTTCGCAGGGCTACACCTTC. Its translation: CASSLLAGGSQGYTF.

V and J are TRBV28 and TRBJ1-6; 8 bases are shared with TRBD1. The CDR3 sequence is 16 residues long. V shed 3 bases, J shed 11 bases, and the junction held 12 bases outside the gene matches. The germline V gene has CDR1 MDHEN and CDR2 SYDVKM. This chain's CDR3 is CASSFPLRTGFPPLHF. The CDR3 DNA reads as TGTGCCAGCAGTTTCCCTCTCCGGACAGGGTTCCCACCCCTCCACTTT. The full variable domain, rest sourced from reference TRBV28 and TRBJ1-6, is DVKVTQSSRYLVKRTGEKVFLECVQDMDHENMFWYRQDPGLGLRLIYFSYDVKMKEKGDIPEGYSVSREKKERFSLILESASTNQTSMYLCASSFPLRTGFPPLHFGNGTRLTVT.

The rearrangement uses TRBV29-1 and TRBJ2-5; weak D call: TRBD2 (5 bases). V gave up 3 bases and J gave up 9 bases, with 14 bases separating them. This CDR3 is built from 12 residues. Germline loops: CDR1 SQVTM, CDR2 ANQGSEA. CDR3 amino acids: CSVELLPGAQYF. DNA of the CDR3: TGCAGCGTTGAGTTATTGCCCGGGGCCCAGTACTTC.

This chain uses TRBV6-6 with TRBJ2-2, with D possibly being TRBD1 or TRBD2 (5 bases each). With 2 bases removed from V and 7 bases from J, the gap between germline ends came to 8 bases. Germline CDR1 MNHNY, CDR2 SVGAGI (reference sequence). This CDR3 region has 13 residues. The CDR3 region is CASSYEGIGELFF. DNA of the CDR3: TGTGCCAGCAGTTACGAGGGGATCGGGGAGCTGTTTTTT.

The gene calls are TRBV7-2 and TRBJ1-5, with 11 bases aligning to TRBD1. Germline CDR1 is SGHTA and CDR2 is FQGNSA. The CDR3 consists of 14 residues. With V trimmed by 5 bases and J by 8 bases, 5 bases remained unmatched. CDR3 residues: CASSQGQGGKPQHF. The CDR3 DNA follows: TGTGCCAGCAGCCAGGGACAGGGGGGAAAGCCCCAGCATTTT.

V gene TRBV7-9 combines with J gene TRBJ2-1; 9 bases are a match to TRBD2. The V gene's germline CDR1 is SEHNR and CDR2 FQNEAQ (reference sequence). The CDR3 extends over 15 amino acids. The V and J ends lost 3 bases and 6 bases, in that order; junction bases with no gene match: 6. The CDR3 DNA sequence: TGTGCCAGCAGCTTTCTAGCGGGGCGATCCAATGAGCAGTTCTTC. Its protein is CASSFLAGRSNEQFF.

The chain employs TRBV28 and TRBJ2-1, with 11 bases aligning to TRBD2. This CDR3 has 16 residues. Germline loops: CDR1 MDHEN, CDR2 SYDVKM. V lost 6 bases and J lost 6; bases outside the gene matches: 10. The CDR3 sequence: CASRQSLAGAINEQFF. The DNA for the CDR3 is TGTGCCAGCAGGCAATCACTAGCGGGGGCGATCAATGAGCAGTTCTTC. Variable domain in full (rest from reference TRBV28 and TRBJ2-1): DVKVTQSSRYLVKRTGEKVFLECVQDMDHENMFWYRQDPGLGLRLIYFSYDVKMKEKGDIPEGYSVSREKKERFSLILESASTNQTSMYLCASRQSLAGAINEQFFGPGTRLTVL.

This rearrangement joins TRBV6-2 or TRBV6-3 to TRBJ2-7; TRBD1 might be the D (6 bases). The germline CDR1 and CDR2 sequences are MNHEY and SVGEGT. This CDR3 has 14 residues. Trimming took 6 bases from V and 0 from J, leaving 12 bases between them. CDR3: CASRAGTRSYEQYF. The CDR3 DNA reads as TGTGCCAGCAGAGCCGGGACACGCTCCTACGAGCAGTACTTC.

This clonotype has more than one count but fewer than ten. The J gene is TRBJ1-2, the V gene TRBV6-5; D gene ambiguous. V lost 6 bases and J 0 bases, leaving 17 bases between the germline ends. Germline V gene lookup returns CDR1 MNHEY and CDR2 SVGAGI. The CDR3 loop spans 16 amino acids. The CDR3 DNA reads TGTGCCAGCAGCCTGGGCCCAGCCCCTTCTAACTATGGCTACACCTTC. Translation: CASSLGPAPSNYGYTF.